This T cell receptor (beta chain) was sequenced for a study of siplizumab effects on memory and regulatory T cells (dated by TCRdb to between 2017 and 2020). Looking at the study overall: Across eight responder-stimulator pairs, mixed lymphocyte reactions were run in pairs, roughly 1 with siplizumab at approximately 0.97 ug/mL and roughly 1 without drug. The study looked at the effect of siplizumab, an anti-CD2 antibody, on alloreactive T-cell subsets in allogeneic mixed lymphocyte reactions made from human PBMCs. Overall results and qualifications from the work: Siplizumab significantly lowered the cumulative frequency of alloreactive sequences that could be traced to unstimulated CD4+ memory T cells. In reactions with siplizumab, an average of approximately 70% of mappable alloreactive CD4+ clones were Treg-derived, compared with 25% to 30% in control reactions. Because sequences below about 10^-5 frequency were poorly captured, only a minor fraction of alloreactive clones could be mapped to unstimulated subsets. Compared with memory T cells, unstimulated naive T cells appeared more diverse, and naive cells seemed to make a substantial contribution to the alloresponse. Roughly 75-97% of proliferating CD4+ or CD8+ clones could not be assigned a naive or memory phenotype. The suppressive function of proliferating Tregs from siplizumab cultures was not functionally confirmed.

Preparation of the library involved the immunoSEQ multiplex PCR assay. The deep sequencing platform assayed about 10^5 TCR templates per sample. Genomic DNA extracted from sorted T cells was the material used for TCRbeta CDR3 sequencing. The authors' pipeline ran thus. Clonal analysis of TCRbeta CDR3 data was done in the R programming language. Alloreactive CD4+ and CD8+ clones were identified by comparing unstimulated samples to CFSE-low samples taken after the reaction. Regulatory or non-regulatory origin was assigned to alloreactive CD4+ clones by matching of sequences to sorted unstimulated Treg and non-Treg repertoires. TCRdb's version of the immuneACCESS table is confined to in-frame rearrangements and falls short of the full clone set. An unresolved V gene accounts for under half of the shortfall where checked; the remainder is of unknown origin. V and J calls plus clone size are reproduced from that table; the DNA served to infer D and trimming. The sample table lists 8,000 or so clones, around a third of them with a count of one. 5.8% of the sample is held by the ten biggest clonotypes.

Details on this clone: Which antigen it targets is not known. Base quality data are lacking; no much larger clone is found one base away.

Mixed lymphocyte reaction cells were cocultured at 37°C for more than 5 days. Responder PBMCs were labelled with CFSE and stimulator PBMCs with Violet Dye, then combined at a 1:1 ratio. Sorted unstimulated T cells, along with proliferating T cells recovered from mixed lymphocyte reactions, underwent TCRbeta CDR3 sequencing. Fresh whole blood from approximately ten HLA-typed healthy donors was used to isolate PBMCs. Proliferating CFSE-low responder T cells were FACS-sorted after the mixed lymphocyte reaction for TCR sequencing. Sequencing was done on a sample of CFSE-low (dividing) CD8+ T cells sorted from an allogeneic mixed lymphocyte reaction. This TCR derives from a human donor in good health; the cells came from an allogeneic mixed lymphocyte reaction.

The encoded CDR3 is CASSFAPGTLQYF. The DNA sequence reads TGTGCCAGCAGCTTCGCCCCCGGGACACTTCAGTACTTC. The chain joins TRBV7-9 to TRBJ2-4; TRBD1 is perhaps the D gene, given 6 matching bases. Looking up the germline V gene (reference sequence) yields CDR1 SEHNR and CDR2 FQNEAQ. The CDR3, cysteine through phenylalanine, is 13 amino acids long. The only DNA kept is the CDR3, 39 bases in frame from the first base. A distance of 14 bases separates the germline ends of V and J, which lose 3 bases and 11 bases respectively.